What follows are 18 T cell receptor beta chains derived from one specimen sequenced in a study of T cells in Graves' hyperthyroidism and ophthalmopathy. Amplification yielded TCR beta CDR3 regions, with RNA transcripts as the source. The HTBI primer set drove a first-round RT-PCR of the TCR CDR3. TCRdb recomputed calls from the multiplex PCR reads with MiXCR, one row per CDR3 protein. The sample comprises hundreds of thousands of distinct CDR3 sequences, around 15% of which are singletons, and less than 4.5% rests with the top ten. Sequenced sample: blood. These receptors were collected from a woman in her 30s with Graves' hyperthyroidism.

This clonotype was counted a few times. This sequence joins TRBV29-1 and TRBJ2-7, with D possibly matching TRBD1 (5 bases). The CDR3 sequence is 12 residues long. V lost 5 bases to trimming and J lost 7 bases, with 15 bases between them. Germline V gene sequence: CDR1 SQVTM, CDR2 ANQGSEA. As DNA, the CDR3 is TGCAGCGTTATATCCCTCAGGGATGAGCAGTACTTC. It codes for CSVISLRDEQYF.

The chain carries TRBV10-3 and TRBJ2-3, with a tentative D call TRBD2 (6 bases). The ends were cut back, 2 bases at V and 1 base at J, with 10 bases in the middle. The CDR3 sequence is 15 residues long. Looked up from germline, CDR1 is ENHRY and CDR2 is SYGVKD. This CDR3 reads CAISESLAGTDTQYF. CDR3 sequence (DNA): TGTGCCATCAGTGAGAGTTTAGCGGGCACAGATACGCAGTATTTT.

This clonotype has a handful of counts. This chain joins TRBV30 and TRBJ1-1; tentative D call: TRBD1 (6 bases). This CDR3 spans 13 amino acids. The germline CDR1 and CDR2 sequences are GTSNPN and SVGIG (reference sequence). V was trimmed by 0 bases and J by 12 bases, leaving 17 bases between them. The chain's CDR3 is CAWSVRGAPVTFF. The CDR3 DNA is TGTGCCTGGAGTGTACGGGGGGCCCCCGTGACTTTCTTT.

This clonotype has a count of ten or more. The chain employs TRBV28 and TRBJ1-5, with 8 bases fitting TRBD1. J gave up 7 bases and V 7 bases, and 12 bases lay outside the gene matches. The CDR3 sequence is 15 residues long. Germline assignment: CDR1 MDHEN and CDR2 SYDVKM. The CDR3 region has the DNA TGTGCCAGCATGGCTTCAGGGGGCCTTCGACAGCCCCAGCATTTT. Protein sequence: CASMASGGLRQPQHF.

This clonotype has ten or more counts. At one end, the junction sequence differs from germline, possibly due to a read error. This sequence joins TRBV7-9 and TRBJ1-1, with D uncertain. CDR3 length: 14 amino acids. Germline V lookup: CDR1 SEHNR, CDR2 FQNEAQ (reference sequence). Here the CDR3 DNA reads TGTGCCAGCAGTTTAGTGTCACTAAACACTGAAGCTTTCTTT. Residues: CASSLVSLNTEAFF.

There are a few counts of this clonotype. The chain combines TRBV3-1 with TRBJ2-6; D gene unclear. The CDR3 extends over 16 amino acids. Trimming shortened V by 1 base and J by 5 bases, and 12 bases separated the two germline ends. CDR1 and CDR2 (germline): LGHDT, YNNKEL (reference sequence). CDR3 amino acids: CASSQVKAWRANVLTF. The CDR3 bases are TGTGCCAGCAGCCAAGTAAAAGCGTGGAGGGCCAACGTCCTGACTTTC.

This clonotype was picked up many times. The genes are TRBV15 and TRBJ2-1; D remains unclear. The CDR3 spans 14 residues. CDR1 LNHNV and CDR2 YYDKDF come from the germline V gene (reference sequence). Deletions cut 4 bases from V and 0 bases from J, with 7 bases between. The CDR3 bases are TGTGCCACCAGCACCTCGGGCTCCTACAATGAGCAGTTCTTC. Amino acids: CATSTSGSYNEQFF.

The V and J genes are TRBV12-3 or TRBV12-4 and TRBJ2-2, with D perhaps matching TRBD2 (6 bases). Deletions cut 3 bases from V and 6 bases from J, with 14 bases between. This CDR3 region has 15 residues. The CDR3: CASSFGIAEAGELFF. CDR3 DNA sequence: TGTGCCAGCAGTTTCGGAATAGCGGAGGCCGGGGAGCTGTTTTTT.

The gene calls are TRBV3-1 and TRBJ2-6; weak D call: TRBD1 (5 bases). There are 16 residues in the CDR3. Trimming removed 4 bases from V and 0 bases from J, with 10 bases in between. Germline values: CDR1 LGHDT, CDR2 YNNKEL (reference sequence). The chain's CDR3 is CASSLARGSGANVLTF. CDR3 bases: TGTGCCAGCAGCCTAGCTAGGGGCTCTGGGGCCAACGTCCTGACTTTC.

This clonotype turned up a few times. The chain combines TRBV5-4 with TRBJ2-3, with TRBD2 identical over 7 bases. Trimming at V came to 9 bases and at J to 1 base, leaving 5 bases not matched to a gene. Germline V lookup: CDR1 SGHNT, CDR2 YYREEE (reference sequence). The CDR3 loop spans 13 amino acids. The CDR3 sequence is CATGTKGTDTQYF. Here the CDR3 DNA reads TGTGCCACCGGGACTAAAGGCACAGATACGCAGTATTTT.

This clonotype was seen ten or more times. V usage is TRBV2 and J usage is TRBJ1-1; perhaps TRBD1 as D (6 bases). Germline CDR1 SNHLY, CDR2 FYNNEI. This CDR3 is 13 amino acids long. Trimming left V 6 bases short and J 1 base short, with 9 bases between. The CDR3 sequence is CASREGGNTEAFF. The CDR3 bases are TGTGCCAGCAGGGAGGGGGGGAACACTGAAGCTTTCTTT.

This clonotype was recorded many times. V and J are TRBV6-1 and TRBJ2-5; TRBD1 matches at 9 bases. V was clipped by 8 bases and J by 5 bases; unmatched bases: 6. Germline assignment: CDR1 MNHNS and CDR2 SASEGT. The CDR3 extends over 13 amino acids. CDR3: CASGGQGGETQYF. The CDR3 nucleotides read TGTGCCAGCGGGGGACAGGGTGGCGAGACCCAGTACTTC.

This clonotype showed up many times. The chain carries TRBV30 and TRBJ2-2; D is unresolved. With 4 bases removed from V and 4 bases from J, the gap between germline ends came to 10 bases. Germline assignment: CDR1 GTSNPN and CDR2 SVGIG (reference sequence). The CDR3 covers 13 residues. The CDR3 nucleotides are TGTGCCTGGATCGGGTTGAGCACCGGGGAGCTGTTTTTT. This translates into CAWIGLSTGELFF.

In the case of this clonotype: This may come from a read error, since a much larger clone is one base off. V and J are TRBV12-3 or TRBV12-4 and TRBJ2-6; D perhaps matches TRBD1 (5 bases). The CDR3 consists of 13 residues. CDR3 in amino acids: CASRSGGANVPTF. DNA of the CDR3: TGTGCCAGCAGGAGTGGTGGGGCCAACGTCCCGACTTTC.

This CDR3 is CASSYDDRVGTGELFF. CDR3 nucleotide sequence: TGTGCCAGCAGCTATGACGACAGGGTCGGCACCGGGGAGCTGTTTTTT. V usage is TRBV6-5 and J usage is TRBJ2-2; TRBD1 aligns across 7 bases. The ends lost 6 bases at V and 4 bases at J; junction bases unmatched: 11. The CDR3 totals 16 residues. Germline CDR1 and CDR2: MNHEY and SVGAGI.

This clonotype turned up a few times. The chain links TRBV6-1 to TRBJ2-7; D remains unclear. V dropped 7 bases and J dropped 3 bases, with 13 bases sitting between them. This CDR3 region has 13 residues. Germline V lookup: CDR1 MNHNS, CDR2 SASEGT. The CDR3 bases are TGTGCCAGCAATCGGCAGCCCCGCTACGAGCAGTACTTC. As protein: CASNRQPRYEQYF.

This clonotype has a count of ten or more. The chain has TRBV5-1 and TRBJ1-4; perhaps TRBD1 as D (5 bases). CDR1 and CDR2 (germline): SGHRS, YFSETQ. CDR3 length equals 14 residues. The V gene lost 4 bases and the J gene lost 8 bases, with 15 bases spanning the gap. Here the CDR3 reads CASSPDSKLEKLFF. CDR3 nucleotides: TGCGCCAGCAGCCCCGACAGTAAACTCGAAAAACTGTTTTTT.

This clonotype came up many times. The V call is TRBV7-9, the J call TRBJ1-6; D unresolved. In germline, CDR1 is SEHNR, CDR2 FQNEAQ (reference sequence). This CDR3 is 14 amino acids long. V lost 5 bases to trimming and J lost 10 bases, with 15 bases between them. The CDR3 protein is CASSERLPGSPLHF. CDR3 nucleotides: TGTGCCAGCAGCGAAAGACTGCCGGGGTCACCCCTCCACTTT. The full variable domain, completed using reference TRBV7-9 and TRBJ1-6, is DTGVSQNPRHKITKRGQNVTFRCDPISEHNRLYWYRQTLGQGPEFLTYFQNEAQLEKSRLLSDRFSAERPKGSFSTLEIQRTEQGDSAMYLCASSERLPGSPLHFGNGTRLTVT.